The following is a T cell receptor (beta chain) sequence with its context. Its target is not known. TCRdb called the 5' RACE reads again in MiXCR, with one record for every CDR3 protein. The sample has under 200,000 distinct CDR3 sequences; 31% are singletons. The CDR3 consists of 15 residues. From germline, CDR1 is KGHSH and CDR2 LQKENI. J gave up 1 base and V 5 bases, and 6 bases lay outside the gene matches. The source of the sample is a study of T-cell memory formation after mild COVID-19. Whole-study findings and limits: Second-wave clones with a day 37 peak had unconfirmed SARS-CoV-2 specificity. Among contracting clones, CD4+ were mainly CM/EM and CD8+ enriched in EMRA. Day 15 to 85 contractors were CD4/CD8 balanced; later expanders leaned CD4+.

Sequenced material: PBMCs or a T cell subset sorted from them (not recorded which). This sequence was found in an adult woman who had mild COVID-19 (a few samples of this study predate the infection). Cell type and time point are not known. The chain employs TRBV18 and TRBJ2-5; the match to TRBD2 covers 8 bases. CDR3 DNA: TGTGCCAGCTCAAGACTAGCGACCTTCCAAGAGACCCAGTACTTC. Amino acids: CASSRLATFQETQYF.